The clone carrying this T cell receptor beta chain was observed a handful of times. Its antigen remains unidentified. These data are taken from a study of PD-1 blockade in classical Hodgkin lymphoma. The time point here: cycle 4 day 1 (C4D1), after about 6 weeks of nivolumab. Every patient was affected by relapse after autologous stem cell transplantation, while exposure to brentuximab vedotin was not uniform. Best outcomes ranged across complete response, partial response and progressive disease. Sequenced by immunoSEQ multiplex PCR; TCRdb stores in-frame clones only, minus some. The sample lists around 93,000 clones; around 80% were seen once. Study-wide points: In newly diagnosed patients, baseline TCR diversity was reportedly below that of healthy donors.

The CDR3 has 14 amino acids. V lost 5 bases to trimming and J lost 4 bases, with 12 bases between them. The germline V gene encodes CDR1 SGHRS and CDR2 YFSETQ. Sequenced here: peripheral blood mononuclear cells (PBMCs), sampled before the fourth cycle of nivolumab. The TCR was taken from a human donor with classical Hodgkin lymphoma. The V gene is TRBV5-1, the J gene TRBJ2-2, with D perhaps given as TRBD1 or TRBD2 (6 bases each). CDR3 bases: TGCGCCAGCAGGTGGGGGGCAGGCACCGGGGAGCTGTTTTTT. Its protein is CASRWGAGTGELFF.